Following are 10 T cell receptor beta chains from one sample sequenced in a study of glioma-infiltrating T cells (dated by TCRdb to the mid-2010s). Sequenced on an Illumina MiSeq. TCR alpha and beta CDR3 regions were amplified with the iRepertoire nested amplicon-rescue multiplex PCR (arm-PCR) platform from RNA. TCRdb trimmed public reads at Q25 via fastp, called clones via MiXCR and kept in-frame beta chains. Rows with a matching CDR3 protein are joined into one entry that keeps the most common DNA and genes. This sample has approximately 400,000 distinct CDR3 sequences in its table, and roughly 41% of those were observed once. The ten top clones hold approximately 12% of the sample. Sequencing was performed on glioma tissue, nonneoplastic brain tissue, or PBMCs (not recorded which). The receptor source for this set is a human donor with low-grade glioma or glioblastoma, undergoing nonglioma brain surgery, or in good health (not recorded which).

In regard to this clonotype: A much larger clone is a single base away; this may be a read error. The rearrangement uses TRBV28 and TRBJ1-3; D unclear. V was clipped by 5 bases and J by 3 bases, with 11 bases between them. Germline loops: CDR1 MDHEN, CDR2 SYDVKM. CDR3 length: 14 residues. CDR3 protein: CASSAPGIGNTIYF. In DNA form, the CDR3 reads TGTGCCAGCAGTGCCCCGGGTATTGGAAACACCATATATTTT.

This chain links TRBV5-6 with TRBJ2-3; no definite D call. The V end lost 3 bases, the J end lost 4 bases, and 15 bases lay between the germline ends. Germline values: CDR1 SGHDT, CDR2 YYEEEE. The CDR3 consists of 15 residues. The DNA for the CDR3 is TGTGCCAGCAGCTACCAGGCCTTATTCCCAGATACGCAGTATTTT. Protein product: CASSYQALFPDTQYF.

The rearrangement links TRBV7-2 to TRBJ2-7, with 13 bases lining up with TRBD2. V lost 5 bases, J lost 7 bases, and 14 bases stayed unmatched. The CDR3 spans 17 residues. Germline V gene data show CDR1 as SGHTA and CDR2 as FQGNSA. The CDR3 nucleotides read TGTGCCAGCAGCCCGCCCGGGGGACTAGCGGGATTGGTGGAGCAGTACTTC. Protein: CASSPPGGLAGLVEQYF.

The V call is TRBV7-8, the J call TRBJ2-7, with TRBD1 matching 10 bases. In germline, CDR1 is SGHVS, CDR2 FQNEAQ. This CDR3 region has 15 residues. The V and J ends lost 5 bases and 6 bases, in that order; junction bases with no gene match: 10. The CDR3 region has the DNA TGTGCCAGCAGCCAGACAGGGGGCTTAGTTGGCGAGCAGTACTTC. Amino acids: CASSQTGGLVGEQYF.

Of note for this clonotype: The junction departs from the called germline gene at one end, perhaps through a read error. The V call is TRBV27, the J call TRBJ2-7; D remains ambiguous. This CDR3 region has 15 residues. Looked up from germline, CDR1 is MNHEY and CDR2 is SMNVEV (reference sequence). The CDR3: CDSSLGSFSSYEQYF. In nucleotides, the CDR3 is TGTGACAGCAGTTTGGGCAGCTTTTCATCCTACGAGCAGTACTTC.

The chain combines TRBV7-2 with TRBJ1-2; unclear D gene. Trimming stripped 5 bases from V and 4 bases from J, with 11 bases between. Germline loops: CDR1 SGHTA, CDR2 FQGNSA. This CDR3 region has 13 residues. The CDR3 DNA follows: TGTGCCAGCAGCCCTCGAGTTCTCTATGGCTACACCTTC. Translated: CASSPRVLYGYTF.

This clonotype was seen once. The chain uses TRBV18 and TRBJ1-1; no reliable D call. Per germline, CDR1 KGHSH and CDR2 LQKENI. The CDR3 is made up of 16 amino acids. V lost 4 bases to trimming and J lost 0 bases, with 15 bases between them. CDR3 protein: CASSHVTDFMNTEAFF. Written as DNA, the CDR3 is TGTGCCAGCTCACACGTAACAGACTTCATGAACACTGAAGCTTTCTTT.

The V and J genes are TRBV7-9 and TRBJ1-5; TRBD1 matches at 7 bases. CDR1 and CDR2 from the germline V gene are SEHNR and FQNEAQ (reference sequence). The V and J ends lost 1 base and 3 bases, in that order; junction bases with no gene match: 6. The length of the CDR3 is 16 residues. The CDR3, as DNA: TGTGCCAGCAGCTTAGAGGGACAGAGGGCCAATCAGCCCCAGCATTTT. Protein product: CASSLEGQRANQPQHF. Drawing the rest from reference TRBV7-9 and TRBJ1-5, the complete variable domain is DTGVSQNPRHKITKRGQNVTFRCDPISEHNRLYWYRQTLGQGPEFLTYFQNEAQLEKSRLLSDRFSAERPKGSFSTLEIQRTEQGDSAMYLCASSLEGQRANQPQHFGDGTRLSIL.

This clonotype was detected only a few times. CDR3 loop: CSARETFERSYNEQFF. The CDR3 DNA reads TGCAGTGCTAGAGAAACTTTTGAGCGCTCCTACAATGAGCAGTTCTTC. The chain has TRBV20-1 and TRBJ2-1, with no clear D. Germline lookup yields CDR1 DFQATT and CDR2 SNEGSKA (reference sequence). The CDR3 totals 16 residues. Trimming stripped 0 bases from V and 0 bases from J, with 12 bases between.

This chain connects TRBV4-3 to TRBJ1-1, with no clear D. This CDR3 is 15 amino acids long. The germline V gene encodes CDR1 LGHNA and CDR2 YSLEER. V was pared by 2 bases and J by 3 bases, with 13 bases between. For the CDR3, the DNA is TGCGCCAGCAGCCAAAGGGCGGGAACGGACACTGAAGCTTTCTTT. Amino acid sequence: CASSQRAGTDTEAFF.